This T cell receptor (beta chain) was found in a study of T cells in localized non-small cell lung cancer. Study-wide results and caveats: The appearance of a median about 62 of the top 100 tumor clones was seen in adjacent lung. It remains possible that heterogeneity exists, since only one tumor region was sequenced. Uninvolved adjacent lung showed higher T cell clonality than tumor. Longer overall survival was linked to higher blood T cell density.

This clone occurred once. Its antigen is not known. Produced via immunoSEQ multiplex PCR; TCRdb's table is partial and in-frame only. The sample shows 1,500 to 2,000 clones, around a fifth of them seen only once. Losses at the gene ends were 6 bases for V and 3 bases for J; bases not matched to a gene: 3. This CDR3 is built from 16 residues. Germline CDR1 reads SGHDN; CDR2 reads FVKESK. The input for sequencing was lung tumor tissue, taken before any cancer treatment. The rearrangement joins TRBV14 to TRBJ2-1, with 15 bases fitting TRBD2. The receptor's source is a male donor at least 60 years old with stage I lung adenocarcinoma. CDR3 in DNA: TGTGCCAGCAGTCGGACTAGCGGGGGGGTCTACAATGAGCAGTTCTTC. Protein: CASSRTSGGVYNEQFF. The full variable domain, in which reference TRBV14 and TRBJ2-1 provide the parts outside the CDR3, is EAGVTQFPSHSVIEKGQTVTLRCDPISGHDNLYWYRRVMGKEIKFLLHFVKESKQDESGMPNNRFLAERTGGTYSTLKVQPAELEDSGVYFCASSRTSGGVYNEQFFGPGTRLTVL.